These 7 T cell receptor beta chains originate from one sample sequenced in a study of patients and donors after allogeneic stem cell transplantation. TCRdb re-called the RT-PCR reads with MiXCR, one entry per CDR3 protein. The sample has approximately 430,000 distinct CDR3 sequences, 16% seen once; the top ten hold roughly 7%. The specimen sequenced was blood, either unsorted or a sorted T cell fraction (not recorded which). All receptors derive from a human donor who was either an allogeneic HSCT recipient or a stem cell or donor lymphocyte infusion donor (not recorded which). It is not recorded whose cells these are; they may come from a transplant donor.

This clonotype was seen only once. CDR3: CASSPSRAAGYTF. In DNA form, the CDR3 reads TGTGCCAGCAGCCCCTCAAGGGCTGCTGGCTACACCTTC. This chain uses TRBV3-1 with TRBJ1-2; D gene unclear. V was trimmed by 4 bases and J by 7 bases, leaving 13 bases between them. Germline CDR1 reads LGHDT; CDR2 reads YNNKEL (reference sequence). The CDR3 has 13 residues.

The sample holds a few counts of this clonotype. The chain recombines TRBV7-9 with TRBJ1-2; TRBD1 aligns across 7 bases. This CDR3 is built from 15 residues. The V gene's germline CDR1 is SEHNR and CDR2 FQNEAQ (reference sequence). Trimming removed 5 bases from V and 2 bases from J; junction bases left unmatched: 8. The CDR3 nucleotides are TGTGCCAGCAGCACCCCGGCAGGGGGGAACTATGGCTACACCTTC. It is translated as CASSTPAGGNYGYTF.

V gene TRBV5-1 combines with J gene TRBJ1-2, with TRBD1 as a possible D gene (6 bases). CDR3 length equals 15 residues. The germline V gene has CDR1 SGHRS and CDR2 YFSETQ. V was cut by 3 bases and J by 4 bases, with 16 bases left in between. The CDR3 coding sequence is TGCGCCAGCAGCTCTTCCGGACAGCGGTCCTATGGCTACACCTTC. Its translation is CASSSSGQRSYGYTF.

This clonotype was seen a few times. V is TRBV11-2 and J is TRBJ1-6; 9 bases fit TRBD1. CDR1 and CDR2 from the germline V gene are SGHAT and FQNNGV. The junction had 5 bases not matched to a gene; V was cut back by 5 bases and J by 9 bases. The length of the CDR3 is 14 residues. In DNA, the CDR3 is TGTGCCAGCAGCCCGCCGGGACAGGGTTCACCCCTCCACTTT. Its protein is CASSPPGQGSPLHF.

The chain uses TRBV12-5 and TRBJ1-6; D is possibly TRBD1 (5 bases). The germline V gene has CDR1 LGHNT and CDR2 FRNRAP. This CDR3 is built from 16 residues. Trimming stripped 0 bases from V and 6 bases from J, with 12 bases between. CDR3 protein: CASGLVIGGRNSPLHF. The DNA for the CDR3 is TGTGCTAGTGGTTTGGTAATCGGGGGTCGTAATTCACCCCTCCACTTT.

The chain carries TRBV27 and TRBJ2-7, with D uncertain. V was cut by 1 base and J by 3 bases, with 7 bases left in between. There are 13 residues in the CDR3. Looked up from germline, CDR1 is MNHEY and CDR2 is SMNVEV (reference sequence). CDR3 sequence (DNA): TGTGCCAGCAGTTTATGGAGTGGCTACGAGCAGTACTTC. It is translated as CASSLWSGYEQYF.

Many counts were recorded for this clonotype. This chain links TRBV2 with TRBJ1-5; TRBD1 agrees at 9 bases. Trimming at V came to 7 bases and at J to 6 bases, leaving 7 bases not matched to a gene. The CDR3 is 14 amino acids. Germline CDR1 SNHLY, CDR2 FYNNEI. The CDR3 protein is CASMKGQGGQPQHF. CDR3 DNA sequence: TGTGCCAGCATGAAGGGACAGGGCGGTCAGCCCCAGCATTTT.